This T cell receptor (beta chain) was sequenced during a study of T-cell reconstitution after alpha-beta-depleted transplantation in children. A library of TCRbeta sequences, prepared with unique molecular identifiers, was generated. Via MiXCR, TCRdb re-called the PCR reads, giving one row per CDR3 protein. Of around 410,000 distinct CDR3 sequences listed, approximately 10% were seen once; the top ten hold 4.5% to 6%. CDR1 and CDR2 (germline): SNHLY, FYNNEI. The V and J ends lost 10 bases and 5 bases respectively, with 11 bases between them. The CDR3 runs to 11 residues. This clonotype occurred many times.

The V gene is TRBV2, the J gene TRBJ2-5; tentative D call: TRBD2 (7 bases). This clonotype was obtained from a human donor who donated a stem cell graft to a child with acute myeloid leukemia. Here the sequenced sample was PBMCs from the stem cell graft donor, taken from the stem cell graft. The CDR3 here is CATKGGETQYF. CDR3 bases: TGTGCCACCAAGGGGGGGGAGACCCAGTACTTC.